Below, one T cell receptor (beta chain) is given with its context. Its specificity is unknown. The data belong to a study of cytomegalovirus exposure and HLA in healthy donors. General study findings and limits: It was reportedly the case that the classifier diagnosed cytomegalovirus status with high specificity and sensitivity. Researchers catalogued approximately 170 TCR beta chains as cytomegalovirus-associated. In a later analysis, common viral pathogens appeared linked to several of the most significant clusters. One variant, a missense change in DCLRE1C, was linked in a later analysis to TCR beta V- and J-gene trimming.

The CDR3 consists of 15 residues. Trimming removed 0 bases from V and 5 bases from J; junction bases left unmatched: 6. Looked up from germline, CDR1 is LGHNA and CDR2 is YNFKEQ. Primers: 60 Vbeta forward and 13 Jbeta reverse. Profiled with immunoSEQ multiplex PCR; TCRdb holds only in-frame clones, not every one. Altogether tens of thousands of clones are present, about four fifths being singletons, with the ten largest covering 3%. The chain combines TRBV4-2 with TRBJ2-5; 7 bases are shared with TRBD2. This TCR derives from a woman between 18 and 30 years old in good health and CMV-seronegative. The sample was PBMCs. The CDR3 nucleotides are TGTGCCAGCAGCCAAGATGGGTACGGGGGGGAGACCCAGTACTTC. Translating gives CASSQDGYGGETQYF.